This T cell receptor (beta chain) was identified in a study of CD8 T cells in Susac syndrome (dated by TCRdb to about 2019). Regarding the study in general: Among the Susac syndrome patients who were sequenced, clinically active disease was present in more than five and clinical remission was observed in roughly eight. At the time of blood withdrawal, Susac syndrome patients were either therapy-naive, taking corticosteroids (with some also receiving IVIg), or on IVIg alone. The study used repertoire sequencing to test whether antigen drove CD8+ T cell activation and differentiation in Susac syndrome. Points the paper makes about the study in general: The study acknowledged that relatively few individuals were included in the TCR sequencing and HLA analysis. In patients with Susac syndrome, the CD4+ T cell repertoire showed no detectable clonal expansion.

RNA was extracted with the RNeasy kit and roughly 0.45 to 1 ug was reverse transcribed using random hexamers. TCR beta CDR3 regions were amplified with the immunoSEQ multiplex PCR assay covering 54 Vbeta and 13 Jbeta segments. PCR amplification bias was corrected using a synthetic template baseline for primer optimization and computational correction. As for the original processing: Only productive sequences were kept, with reads annotated to V, D and J genes according to IMGT and analyzed in immunoSEQ Analyzer. Clonality was computed as one minus Shannon entropy normalized by log2 of the number of productive unique sequences. For each patient and control, public and private clones were evaluated among the 100 most prevalent clones. Susac-specific clones were defined as absent from healthy and MS cohorts, over a thousand published viral clones and other ImmuneACCESS disease sequences. TCRdb reanalyzed the raw reads on its own, using fastp at Q25 for trimming and MiXCR for clone calling, and kept in-frame beta chains. A single entry per CDR3 protein holds the most common genes and DNA from its merged rows. TCRdb's processing, not the authors', yielded these V and J calls. The sample yields about 140,000 distinct CDR3 sequences; around 93% were counted once. 0.14% of the sample rests with the top ten.

As concerns this clonotype: Its antigen is not yet known. No per-base quality is available; no much larger clone lies one base away.

Peripheral blood CD8+ and CD4+ T cells from healthy donors, Susac syndrome patients and multiple sclerosis patients were profiled by high-throughput TCR beta sequencing. Recently defined diagnostic criteria for definite or probable disease were met by the Susac syndrome patients. Bulk CD8+ and CD4+ T cells were purified magnetically by negative isolation, whereas CD8+ TEMRA cells were enriched by FACS. Blood was drawn into EDTA tubes, processed within 24 hours, and PBMCs were isolated by density gradient centrifugation. PBMCs intended for TCR sequencing were cryopreserved in liquid nitrogen and thawed later in a water bath at 37 degrees C. A purity of at least 90% was achieved for sorted or isolated CD4+, CD8+ and CD8+ TEMRA cells. This TCR was recovered from a human donor with Susac syndrome. What was sequenced was CD4+ T cells from PBMCs.

The DNA sequence follows: TGTGCCAGCAGGAGAAGCAACACTGAAGCTTTCTTT. Translated, this is CASRRSNTEAFF. The receptor chain draws on TRBV12-3 or TRBV12-4 and TRBJ1-1; the D gene is not confidently resolved. V and J lose 6 bases and 2 bases, and a span of 7 bases separates them. Counted from cysteine to phenylalanine, this CDR3 has 12 amino acids. Of all the DNA, just the CDR3 is kept, 36 bases in frame from base 1.